This TCR beta chain is from a study of T cell repertoires in cytomegalovirus infection. Looking at the study overall: As its CMV epitopes, the study selected recently identified HLA-C-restricted and well-studied HLA-B-restricted targets. Shared public TCR beta signatures pointed to both CMV infection and a matching HLA type.

Comment on this clonotype: The antigen remains undetermined.

TCRdb passed the reads through MiXCR, listing each CDR3 protein once. This table has around 300,000 distinct CDR3 sequences, 20% to 25% appearing once. Study-wide results and limits: In two of eight donors, the top clonotype was HLA-C-restricted CMV-specific.

The CDR3 length is 14 residues. Trimming took off 1 base at V and 7 bases at J, with 10 bases between the two ends. Germline V CDR1 and CDR2: MGHRA, YSYEKL. This chain joins TRBV4-1 and TRBJ1-4, with D uncertain. The receptor's source is a human donor in good health (CMV status not recorded). Some clones in this sample may be carry-over from other donors' samples. Sequencing was performed on cultured PBMCs, taken from culture after CMV antigen stimulation. CDR3: CASSQVARGEKLFF. The CDR3 nucleotides read TGCGCCAGCAGCCAAGTTGCTCGAGGTGAAAAACTGTTTTTT.